The rows below give T cell receptor beta chains drawn from one sample of a study of CD8 T cells in ankylosing spondylitis. Using its own MiXCR run on the 5' RACE reads, TCRdb lists one record per CDR3 protein. The data show fewer than 400,000 distinct CDR3 sequences, under 8.5% seen once. Sequencing was carried out using blood, either unsorted or a sorted T cell fraction (not recorded which). Source of these receptors: a male donor with ankylosing spondylitis. Both conserved end residues are part of each CDR3. D genes are given only for firm matches. Rows give clone size only sometimes, using once, few, many, or a class for an expanded clone.

d_gene	j_gene	abundance	v_gene	CDR3aa	CDR3nt
-	TRBJ1-1	-	TRBV20-1	CSASTRLDTEAFF	TGCAGTGCTAGTACGAGGTTGGACACTGAAGCTTTCTTT
-	TRBJ1-2	-	TRBV6-2/TRBV6-3	CASTKSKDWIYYGYTF	TGTGCCAGCACCAAGAGTAAAGACTGGATATACTATGGCTACACCTTC
-	TRBJ1-2	many	TRBV12-3/TRBV12-4	CASSLWKGIVYGYTF	TGTGCCAGCAGTTTATGGAAGGGAATAGTCTATGGCTACACCTTC
TRBD1	TRBJ2-3	few	TRBV24-1	CATSDGQGRTDTQYF	TGTGCCACCAGTGACGGACAGGGACGCACAGATACGCAGTATTTT
TRBD2	TRBJ2-1	few	TRBV7-2	CASSSHSGRDEQFF	TGTGCCAGCAGCTCACATAGCGGGAGGGATGAGCAGTTCTTC
TRBD1	TRBJ2-7	-	TRBV7-3	CASSWAGGASYEQYF	TGTGCCAGCAGCTGGGCAGGGGGCGCATCCTACGAGCAGTACTTC
-	TRBJ2-7	-	TRBV5-1	CASSLTRVEQYF	TGCGCCAGCAGCTTGACGCGGGTGGAGCAGTACTTC
TRBD2	TRBJ2-7	few	TRBV20-1	CSAPPSGSDEQYF	TGCAGTGCTCCACCAAGCGGGAGTGATGAGCAGTACTTC
-	TRBJ1-5	few	TRBV29-1	CSAGESNQPQHF	TGCAGCGCAGGGGAATCCAATCAGCCCCAGCATTTT
-	TRBJ1-1	-	TRBV18	CASSPASANTEAFF	TGTGCCAGCTCACCAGCCAGCGCTAACACTGAAGCTTTCTTT